Listed below are T cell receptor beta chains from one sample, sequenced in a study of T-cell memory formation after mild COVID-19. TCRdb re-called the 5' RACE reads through MiXCR, storing one row per CDR3 protein. The sample holds around 150,000 distinct CDR3 sequences, 25% to 40% seen once. The specimen was PBMCs or a T cell subset sorted from them (not recorded which). The receptor set was obtained from an adult woman who had mild COVID-19 (a few samples of this study predate the infection). Cell type and time point are not known. The conserved cysteine and the conserved F or W are not part of the CDR3 here. A D gene is named only where the DNA matches it firmly. The listing skips clone size in some rows; elsewhere it reads once, few, many or a size class.

>TRBJ2-3|TRBV9|NA|NA
ASSAIAAYTDTQY
>TRBJ2-5|TRBV18|NA|many
ASSPGGTQY
>TRBJ1-1|TRBV7-3|NA|NA
ASSLEAQAGNTEAF
>TRBJ1-3|TRBV20-1|NA|few
SASTTGLISGNTIY
>TRBJ2-7|TRBV9|TRBD1|few
ASSASRTGELYEQY
>TRBJ2-2|TRBV27|NA|NA
ASSYQKTGMVGNTGELF
>TRBJ2-7|TRBV20-1|NA|once
SARDSGLSSYEQY
>TRBJ1-1|TRBV5-1|NA|few
ASSADLSGTEAF
>TRBJ1-2|TRBV9|NA|few
ASSVGTEYGYT
>TRBJ2-1|TRBV14|NA|NA
ASSQVSGFGYSYNEQF
>TRBJ2-5|TRBV7-9|TRBD1|few
ASSPPWWTGQETQY
>TRBJ2-7|TRBV29-1|NA|NA
SVEYGDEQY
>TRBJ2-1|TRBV4-1|TRBD2|NA
ASSQFSGVEQF
>TRBJ2-1|TRBV7-2|TRBD2|NA
ASSYTTSGASYNEQF
>TRBJ1-5|TRBV9|TRBD1|once
ASSVGAGGAYQPQH
>TRBJ1-1|TRBV29-1|NA|NA
SVTRRGEMNTEAF
>TRBJ2-3|TRBV29-1|TRBD2|few
SGTPSGGLGGQY
>TRBJ2-3|TRBV11-2|NA|few
ASSLYVADTQY
>TRBJ2-3|TRBV29-1|NA|few
SVTGTLPADTQY
>TRBJ2-7|TRBV5-4|NA|NA
ASSLSEGYEQY
>TRBJ2-1|TRBV10-3|TRBD1|many
AISRPDRWNNEQF
>TRBJ2-5|TRBV10-3|TRBD2|NA
AIMGGGQETQY
>TRBJ1-5|TRBV12-3/TRBV12-4|NA|NA
ASRSQTGSNQPQH
>TRBJ2-7|TRBV6-1|NA|NA
ASSVGAYEQY
>TRBJ2-5|TRBV7-2|NA|NA
ASSLVGGLQETQY
>TRBJ2-1|TRBV7-9|NA|few
ASSLANNEQF
>TRBJ2-3|TRBV5-1|NA|NA
ASSLGQGYTDTQY
>TRBJ2-2|TRBV12-3/TRBV12-4|TRBD1|few
ASSLRQGAPGELF
>TRBJ1-2|TRBV20-1|NA|few
SARAYNANYGYT
>TRBJ2-5|TRBV18|NA|NA
ASSPQTQETQY
>TRBJ1-4|TRBV7-8|NA|many
ASSSGLRGEKLF
>TRBJ2-7|TRBV6-2/TRBV6-3|TRBD2|NA
ASSNHWTSGRYEQY
>TRBJ1-1|TRBV19|NA|NA
ASSIIDLGPNEAF
>TRBJ2-2|TRBV5-4|NA|NA
ASSPGFRGGTGELF
>TRBJ2-6|TRBV5-6|TRBD1|NA
ASSGGDSVSTGANVLT
>TRBJ2-5|TRBV9|NA|NA
ASSVGGETQY
>TRBJ1-1|TRBV9|NA|NA
ASSVVGGNTEAF
>TRBJ2-5|TRBV20-1|NA|few
SARAGKQETQY
>TRBJ2-1|TRBV27|NA|few
ASSFSTSPRLSSYNEQF
>TRBJ2-7|TRBV12-3/TRBV12-4|TRBD2|NA
ASSFGTSDYEQY
>TRBJ1-1|TRBV19|NA|few
ASSLTRGKTEAF
>TRBJ2-5|TRBV7-9|TRBD2|once
ASSLAGLSGQETQY
>TRBJ2-2|TRBV7-9|TRBD1|NA
ASSHRGQGRNTGELF
>TRBJ1-1|TRBV5-1|NA|once
ASSLEAGSTEAF
>TRBJ2-3|TRBV11-1|TRBD1|NA
ASSPDRGAPDTQY